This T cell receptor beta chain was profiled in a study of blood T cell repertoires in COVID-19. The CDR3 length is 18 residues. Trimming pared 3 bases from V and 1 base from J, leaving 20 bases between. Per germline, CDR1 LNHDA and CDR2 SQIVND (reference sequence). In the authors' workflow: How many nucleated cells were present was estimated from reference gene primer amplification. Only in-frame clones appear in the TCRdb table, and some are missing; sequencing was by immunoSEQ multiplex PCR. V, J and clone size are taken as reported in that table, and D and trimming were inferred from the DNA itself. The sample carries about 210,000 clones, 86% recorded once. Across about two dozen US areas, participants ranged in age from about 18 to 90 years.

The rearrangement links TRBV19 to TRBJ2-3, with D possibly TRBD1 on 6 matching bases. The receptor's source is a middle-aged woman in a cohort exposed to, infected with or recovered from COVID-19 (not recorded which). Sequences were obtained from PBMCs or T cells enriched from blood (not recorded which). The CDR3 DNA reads TGTGCCAGTAGTATTCGCACTACAGGGCACGGTGGCACAGATACGCAGTATTTT. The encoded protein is CASSIRTTGHGGTDTQYF.